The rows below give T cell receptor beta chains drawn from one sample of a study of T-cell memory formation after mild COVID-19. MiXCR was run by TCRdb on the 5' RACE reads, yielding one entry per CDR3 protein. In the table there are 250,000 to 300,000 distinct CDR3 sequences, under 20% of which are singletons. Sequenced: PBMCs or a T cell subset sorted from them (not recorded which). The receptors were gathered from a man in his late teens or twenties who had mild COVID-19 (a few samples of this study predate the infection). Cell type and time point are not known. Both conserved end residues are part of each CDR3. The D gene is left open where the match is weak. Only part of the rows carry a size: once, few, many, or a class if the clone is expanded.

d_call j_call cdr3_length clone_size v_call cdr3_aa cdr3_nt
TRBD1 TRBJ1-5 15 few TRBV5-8 CASHRDRVMGQPQHF TGTGCCAGCCACCGGGACAGGGTAATGGGGCAGCCCCAGCATTTT
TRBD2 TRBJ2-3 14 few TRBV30 CAWVLAGGPDTQYF TGTGCCTGGGTCTTGGCGGGGGGGCCAGATACGCAGTATTTT
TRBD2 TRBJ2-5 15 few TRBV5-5 CASSFGLAGVKTQYF TGTGCCAGCAGTTTCGGACTAGCGGGGGTAAAGACCCAGTACTTC
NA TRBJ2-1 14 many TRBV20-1 CSAIGESSYNEQFF TGCAGTGCTATCGGGGAGAGCTCCTACAATGAGCAGTTCTTC
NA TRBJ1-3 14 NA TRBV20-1 CSARGPLSGNTIYF TGCAGTGCTAGAGGCCCCCTCTCTGGAAACACCATATATTTT
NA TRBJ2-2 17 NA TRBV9 CASSVGLIRTNTGELFF TGTGCCAGCAGCGTAGGCCTTATCAGAACCAACACCGGGGAGCTGTTTTTT
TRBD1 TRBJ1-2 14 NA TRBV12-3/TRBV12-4 CASAADRDFDGYTF TGTGCCAGCGCCGCCGACAGGGATTTCGATGGCTACACCTTC
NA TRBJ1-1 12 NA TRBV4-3 CASSQVSGVAFF TGCGCCAGCAGCCAAGTATCTGGAGTAGCTTTCTTT
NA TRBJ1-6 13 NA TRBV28 CASSFSGDSPLHF TGTGCCAGCAGTTTCTCAGGAGATTCACCCCTCCACTTT
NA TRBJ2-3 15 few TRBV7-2 CASSFDGYSTDTQYF TGTGCCAGCAGCTTTGATGGGTACAGCACAGATACGCAGTATTTT
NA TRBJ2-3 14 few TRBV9 CASSVLAVADTQYF TGTGCCAGCAGCGTATTGGCGGTGGCAGATACGCAGTATTTT
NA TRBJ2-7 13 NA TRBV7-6 CASSPGNSYEQYF TGTGCCAGCAGTCCCGGGAACTCCTACGAGCAGTACTTC
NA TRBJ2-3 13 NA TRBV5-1 CASSVETGDTQYF TGCGCCAGCAGCGTAGAAACAGGCGATACGCAGTATTTT
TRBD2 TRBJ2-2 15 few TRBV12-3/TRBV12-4 CASSSTLAVAGELFF TGTGCCAGCTCCTCAACACTAGCGGTGGCCGGGGAGCTGTTTTTT
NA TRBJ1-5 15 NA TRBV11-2 CASSLGSGGYQPQHF TGTGCCAGCAGCTTAGGATCCGGGGGCTATCAGCCCCAGCATTTT
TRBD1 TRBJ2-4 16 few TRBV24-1 CATSEHLATGVNIQYF TGTGCCACCAGTGAACATCTAGCTACAGGGGTGAACATTCAGTACTTC
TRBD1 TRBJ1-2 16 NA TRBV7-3 CASSLASGGDLSGYTF TGTGCCAGCAGCTTAGCGTCAGGGGGCGACCTTTCGGGCTACACCTTC
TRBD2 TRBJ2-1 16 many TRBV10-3 CAISPTYGLVSVEQFF TGTGCCATCAGTCCCACTTATGGACTAGTGTCGGTTGAGCAGTTCTTC
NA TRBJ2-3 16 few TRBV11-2 CASSQPLGTSTDTQYF TGTGCCAGCAGCCAACCCCTGGGGACCTCCACAGATACGCAGTATTTT
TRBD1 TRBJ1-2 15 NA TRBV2 CASSATGTGNYGYTF TGTGCCAGCAGTGCGACCGGGACAGGGAACTATGGCTACACCTTC
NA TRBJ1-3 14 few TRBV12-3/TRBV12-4 CASRDWSSGNTIYF TGTGCCAGCAGGGACTGGAGCTCTGGAAACACCATATATTTT
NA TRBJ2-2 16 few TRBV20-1 CSASPRGSESTGELFF TGCAGTGCTTCTCCCCGAGGTAGCGAAAGCACCGGGGAGCTGTTTTTT
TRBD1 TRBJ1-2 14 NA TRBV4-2 CASSRDRATGSYTF TGTGCCAGCAGCCGGGACAGGGCGACGGGAAGCTACACCTTC
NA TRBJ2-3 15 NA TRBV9 CATALGSGRTDTQYF TGTGCCACAGCCCTAGGGAGCGGGCGCACAGATACGCAGTATTTT
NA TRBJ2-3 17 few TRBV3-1 CASSLYLGQGGSDTQYF TGTGCCAGCAGCCTCTACCTAGGACAGGGAGGGTCAGATACGCAGTATTTT
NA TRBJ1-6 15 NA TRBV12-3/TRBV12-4 CASGLQSTLNSPLHF TGTGCCAGCGGATTACAGAGTACCTTAAATTCACCCCTCCACTTT
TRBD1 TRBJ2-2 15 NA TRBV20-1 CSAPWTGGETGELFF TGCAGTGCTCCCTGGACAGGGGGGGAGACCGGGGAGCTGTTTTTT
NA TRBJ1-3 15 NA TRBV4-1 CASRDIKGKGNTIYF TGCGCCAGCAGAGATATCAAGGGGAAAGGAAACACCATATATTTT
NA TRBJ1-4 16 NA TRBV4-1 CASSQVFRQINEKLFF TGCGCCAGCAGCCAAGTATTCCGACAGATTAATGAAAAACTGTTTTTT
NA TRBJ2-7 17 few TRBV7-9 CASSLDGGRRSSYEQYF TGTGCCAGCAGCTTAGACGGGGGGCGAAGAAGTTCCTACGAGCAGTACTTC
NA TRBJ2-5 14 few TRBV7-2 CASSRESGEETQYF TGTGCCAGCAGCCGGGAGTCAGGGGAAGAGACCCAGTACTTC
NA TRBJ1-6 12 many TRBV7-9 CASSLGVPPLHF TGTGCCAGCAGCTTAGGGGTTCCACCCCTCCACTTT
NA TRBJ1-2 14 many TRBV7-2 CASSLVGGDYGYTF TGTGCCAGCAGCTTAGTCGGGGGAGACTATGGCTACACCTTC
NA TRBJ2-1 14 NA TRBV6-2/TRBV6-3 CASSGAGWGNEQFF TGTGCCAGCTCGGGGGCAGGATGGGGGAATGAGCAGTTCTTC
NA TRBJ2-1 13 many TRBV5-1 CASSYNQGNEQFF TGCGCCAGCAGCTATAACCAGGGAAATGAGCAGTTCTTC
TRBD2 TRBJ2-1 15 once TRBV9 CASSVAPSGSNEQFF TGTGCCAGCAGCGTAGCGCCTAGCGGGTCGAATGAGCAGTTCTTC
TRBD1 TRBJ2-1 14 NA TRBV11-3 CASSLRQGANEQFF TGTGCCAGCAGCTTAAGGCAGGGGGCGAATGAGCAGTTCTTC
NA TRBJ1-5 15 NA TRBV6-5 CASSRGPGSNQPQHF TGTGCCAGCAGCCGGGGCCCGGGTAGCAATCAGCCCCAGCATTTT
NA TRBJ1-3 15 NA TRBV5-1 CASSPNGFSGNTIYF TGCGCCAGCAGCCCGAACGGATTCTCTGGAAACACCATATATTTT
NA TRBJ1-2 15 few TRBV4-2 CASSQTRLANYGYTF TGTGCCAGCAGCCAAACCAGGTTGGCGAACTATGGCTACACCTTC
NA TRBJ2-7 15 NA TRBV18 CASSPRIIRLYEQYF TGTGCCAGCTCACCACGGATAATACGGTTATACGAGCAGTACTTC
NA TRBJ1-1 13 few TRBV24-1 CATRSVGNTEAFF TGTGCCACCAGATCTGTAGGGAACACTGAAGCTTTCTTT
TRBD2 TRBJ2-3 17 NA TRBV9 CASSGGTSGGAWDTQYF TGTGCCAGCAGCGGCGGTACTAGCGGGGGGGCCTGGGATACGCAGTATTTT
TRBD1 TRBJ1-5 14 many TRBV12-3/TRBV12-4 CASSSGTGAQPQHF TGTGCCAGCAGTTCCGGGACAGGGGCTCAGCCCCAGCATTTT
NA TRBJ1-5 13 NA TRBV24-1 CATSETGNQPQHF TGTGCCACCAGTGAGACGGGCAATCAGCCCCAGCATTTT
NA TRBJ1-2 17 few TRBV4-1 CASSQVSGIGVNYGYTF TGCGCCAGCAGCCAAGTATCCGGGATCGGGGTTAACTATGGCTACACCTTC